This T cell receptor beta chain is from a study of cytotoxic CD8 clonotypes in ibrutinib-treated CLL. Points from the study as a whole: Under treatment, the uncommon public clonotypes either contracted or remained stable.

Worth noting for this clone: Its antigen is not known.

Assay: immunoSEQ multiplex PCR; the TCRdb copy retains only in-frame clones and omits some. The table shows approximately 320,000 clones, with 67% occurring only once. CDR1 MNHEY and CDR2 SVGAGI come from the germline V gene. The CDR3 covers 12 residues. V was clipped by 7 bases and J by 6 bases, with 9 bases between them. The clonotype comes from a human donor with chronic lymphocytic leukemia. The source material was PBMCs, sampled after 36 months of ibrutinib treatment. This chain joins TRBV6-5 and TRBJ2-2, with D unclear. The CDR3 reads CASMKGSGELFF. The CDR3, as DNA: TGTGCCAGCATGAAGGGCTCCGGGGAGCTGTTTTTT.